The source of this T cell receptor (beta chain) is a study of cytomegalovirus exposure and HLA in healthy donors. With 60 Vbeta and 13 Jbeta primers, the PCR was carried out. Profiled with immunoSEQ multiplex PCR; TCRdb holds only in-frame clones, not every one. The sample lists about 160,000 clones; roughly 80% were seen once. CDR1 and CDR2 from the germline V gene are SGHAT and FQNNGV. CDR3 length: 14 amino acids. Trimming cost V 5 bases and J 5 bases; bases outside gene matches: 6. The sequence was collected from a man in his forties or fifties in good health and CMV-seronegative. The specimen was PBMCs. The chain carries TRBV11-2 and TRBJ1-2; 9 bases are shared with TRBD1. CDR3 coding DNA: TGTGCCAGCAGCGCAGGGGACAGGGATTATGGCTACACCTTC. Encoded protein: CASSAGDRDYGYTF.